This TCR beta chain stems from a study of cytomegalovirus exposure and HLA in healthy donors. Looking at the study overall: Earlier sequencing of about 200 million T cells yielded approximately 100 million unique TCR beta sequences.

PCR used 60 Vbeta primers and 13 Jbeta primers. Repertoires were generated with immunoSEQ multiplex PCR, while TCRdb's copy carries only in-frame clones and drops some. The profile shows around 62,000 clones, less than 80% of them singletons. V was trimmed by 6 bases and J by 1 base, leaving 6 bases between them. The V gene's germline CDR1 is SNHLY and CDR2 FYNNEI. This CDR3 spans 12 amino acids. Study outcomes and limitations: Later analysis suggested most CMV-associated TCR beta chains were HLA-restricted.

To note about this clone: Its antigen is unidentified.

The rearrangement links TRBV2 to TRBJ2-5, with no clear D. The sequence came from a man between 60 and 75 years old in good health and CMV-seropositive. The sequencing input was PBMCs. The CDR3 loop reads CASSRTQETQYF. The CDR3 DNA sequence: TGTGCCAGCAGCAGAACCCAAGAGACCCAGTACTTC.